These 13 T cell receptor beta chains share one sample of origin, sequenced in a study of cytomegalovirus exposure and HLA in healthy donors (dated by TCRdb to about 2017). Preparation of the library involved the immunoSEQ multiplex PCR assay. For the multiplex PCR, a mixture combining 60 forward primers for TCR Vbeta segments and 13 reverse primers for TCR Jbeta segments was used. TCRdb mirrors the immuneACCESS table, restricted to in-frame sequences. Some clones are absent from its copies; in checked studies, under half trace to an unresolved V gene, and the reason for the others is unknown. For this sample there are more than 200,000 clones; roughly 80% appear just once. The ten largest clones add up to about 0.22% of the sample. The material sequenced was PBMCs. Every receptor here comes from a girl aged 2 to 9 in good health and CMV-seronegative.

This clone was observed a handful of times. The chain uses TRBV5-1 and TRBJ2-3; a possible D gene is TRBD1 (5 bases). The CDR3 is 13 amino acids. CDR1 and CDR2 from the germline V gene are SGHRS and YFSETQ. The V end lost 4 bases, the J end lost 8 bases, and 14 bases lay between the germline ends. CDR3 DNA: TGCGCCAGCAGCCGGTCAGGGCAGGGTACGCAGTATTTT. As protein: CASSRSGQGTQYF.

The genes are TRBV7-8 and TRBJ2-7; 7 nucleotides agree with TRBD2. The ends lost 2 bases at V and 1 base at J; junction bases unmatched: 5. Per germline, CDR1 SGHVS and CDR2 FQNEAQ. There are 15 residues in the CDR3. The CDR3 region is CASSLMAGVSYEQYF. The CDR3 nucleotides are TGTGCCAGCAGCTTAATGGCGGGAGTATCCTACGAGCAGTACTTC.

J is TRBJ2-3 and V is TRBV12-2; TRBD2, the table's D call, lacks a check against the DNA. TRBV12-2 is a documented pseudogene. CDR3 length: 15 amino acids. This chain's CDR3 is CASRSHIPEANTQYF. Here the CDR3 DNA reads TGTGCAAGTCGCTCCCATATCCCTGAGGCGAATACGCAGTATTTT.

The chain recombines TRBV11-2 with TRBJ1-1; D ambiguous. Per germline, CDR1 SGHAT and CDR2 FQNNGV. The CDR3 extends over 17 amino acids. V was pared by 2 bases and J by 1 base, with 17 bases between. The CDR3 loop reads CASSLNRWRRANTEAFF. The DNA for the CDR3 is TGTGCCAGCAGCTTAAATCGGTGGAGGAGAGCGAACACTGAAGCTTTCTTT. The full variable domain, with the rest looked up from reference TRBV11-2 and TRBJ1-1, is EAGVAQSPRYKIIEKRQSVAFWCNPISGHATLYWYQQILGQGPKLLIQFQNNGVVDDSQLPKDRFSAERLKGVDSTLKIQPAKLEDSAVYLCASSLNRWRRANTEAFFGQGTRLTVV.

The chain joins TRBV2 to TRBJ2-1; 8 bases fit TRBD2. The V and J ends lost 8 bases and 10 bases, in that order; junction bases with no gene match: 13. CDR3 length equals 14 residues. Germline-derived CDR1 and CDR2 are SNHLY and FYNNEI. As DNA, the CDR3 is TGTGCCAGCGGAGGGGAGCGGGAGAATCAAGAGCAGTTCTTC. This sequence encodes CASGGERENQEQFF. The full variable domain, rest sourced from reference TRBV2 and TRBJ2-1, is EPEVTQTPSHQVTQMGQEVILRCVPISNHLYFYWYRQILGQKVEFLVSFYNNEISEKSEIFDDQFSVERPDGSNFTLKIRSTKLEDSAMYFCASGGERENQEQFFGPGTRLTVL.

In this sample, this clone turned up once. The chain links TRBV30 to TRBJ1-5, with 12 bases identical to TRBD1. CDR1 is GTSNPN, CDR2 SVGIG, per germline (reference sequence). J gave up 5 bases and V 0 bases, and 8 bases lay outside the gene matches. The CDR3 has 17 amino acids. CDR3 DNA sequence: TGTGCCTGGAGTGTACGCGGGACAGGGGGCCCCTATCAGCCCCAGCATTTT. It encodes CAWSVRGTGGPYQPQHF.

This clone has only a few counts. The chain couples TRBV7-9 to TRBJ1-6; D call uncertain. The CDR3 length is 14 residues. The germline CDR1 and CDR2 sequences are SEHNR and FQNEAQ (reference sequence). V lost 5 bases and J 7 bases, leaving 12 bases between the germline ends. The CDR3 DNA is TGTGCCAGCAGCCCGGGGTCCGTGAATTCACCCCTCCACTTT. Translation gives CASSPGSVNSPLHF.

The chain links TRBV6-5 to TRBJ2-1; D may be TRBD1 (5 bases). CDR3 length equals 15 residues. Trimming cost V 2 bases and J 5 bases, with 13 bases left between them. The V gene's germline CDR1 is MNHEY and CDR2 SVGAGI. The CDR3 reads CASSYAGQGDNEQFF. The CDR3 DNA reads as TGTGCCAGCAGTTACGCCGGGCAGGGCGACAATGAGCAGTTCTTC.

Written as DNA, the CDR3 is TGTGCCAGCATGGCGGGGCTCAGCACAGATACGCAGTATTTT. As protein: CASMAGLSTDTQYF. The chain combines TRBV2 with TRBJ2-3; perhaps TRBD2 as D (6 bases). Between the trimmed V and J ends, which lost 7 bases and 0 bases, there was a span of 11 bases. The CDR3 extends over 14 amino acids. Germline assignment: CDR1 SNHLY and CDR2 FYNNEI.

A word on this clone: The junction departs from germline at one end; a sequencing error may be responsible. J is TRBJ1-2 and V is TRBV5-1; D possibly corresponds to TRBD1 (6 bases). Looked up from germline, CDR1 is SGHRS and CDR2 is YFSETQ. The CDR3 is made up of 14 amino acids. The CDR3 reads CTSSFRTDHPGYTF. The DNA for the CDR3 is TGCACCAGCAGCTTCCGGACAGACCATCCTGGCTACACCTTC.

The chain carries TRBV11-2 and TRBJ1-2, with no clear D. This CDR3 contains 14 residues. Germline CDR1 and CDR2: SGHAT and FQNNGV. Trimming removed 3 bases from V and 4 bases from J, with 12 bases in between. The CDR3 bases are TGTGCCAGCAGCTTTCCCGGGTCTCCCTATGGCTACACCTTC. This sequence encodes CASSFPGSPYGYTF.

The chain recombines TRBV29-1 with TRBJ2-4; D is undetermined. Trimming removed 4 bases from V and 0 bases from J, with 10 bases in between. There are 14 residues in the CDR3. Looked up from germline, CDR1 is SQVTM and CDR2 is ANQGSEA. As DNA, the CDR3 is TGCAGCGTTGCCGGAGTTCTAGCCAAAAACATTCAGTACTTC. It codes for CSVAGVLAKNIQYF.

The chain employs TRBV5-5 and TRBJ2-7, with a weak D call TRBD2 (5 bases). The CDR3 covers 13 residues. Per germline, CDR1 SGHKS and CDR2 YYEKEE (reference sequence). The ends were cut back, 1 base at V and 6 bases at J, with 11 bases in the middle. CDR3 DNA sequence: TGTGCCAGCAGCTTGCGGGGATCGGGCGAGCAGTACTTC. It yields the protein CASSLRGSGEQYF.